This TCR beta chain derives from a study of graft-versus-host responses after intestinal transplantation. Study-level information: Isolated intestinal, liver-intestinal, or multivisceral transplants were what recipients had. Among the recipients, all got anti-thymocyte globulin induction and then tacrolimus and steroids for about 3 years.

Clones were sequenced by immunoSEQ multiplex PCR, and TCRdb holds only the in-frame ones, with some missing. The sample consists of tens of thousands of clones, around 85% of them appearing once. The V end was cut by 0 bases, the J end by 5 bases, with 14 bases between. This CDR3 has 15 amino acids. Germline values: CDR1 SGHRS, CDR2 YFSETQ. This clone was seen a few times. The antigen remains unidentified. General study points: The study found high graft-versus-host to host-versus-graft clonal ratios in allografts of patients with graft-donor T cell macrochimerism. In recipient marrow, GvH clones were found, and some appeared first in ileum or blood.

The specimen was unstimulated CD4+ T cells sorted from spleen or lymph node cells, collected before transplant. This receptor was identified in a human donor who was the organ donor for an intestinal transplant. J is TRBJ2-5 and V is TRBV5-1; D might be TRBD1 (6 bases). The CDR3 sequence is CASSLAQGPGETQYF. For the CDR3, the DNA is TGCGCCAGCAGCTTGGCCCAGGGGCCGGGGGAGACCCAGTACTTC.